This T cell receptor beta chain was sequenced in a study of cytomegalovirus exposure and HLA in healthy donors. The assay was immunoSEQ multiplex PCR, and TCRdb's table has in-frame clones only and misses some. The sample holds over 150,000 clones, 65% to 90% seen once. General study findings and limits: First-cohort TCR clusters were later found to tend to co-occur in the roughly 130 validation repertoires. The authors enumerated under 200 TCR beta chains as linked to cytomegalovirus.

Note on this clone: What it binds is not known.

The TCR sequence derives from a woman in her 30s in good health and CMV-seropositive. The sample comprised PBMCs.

CDR3 nucleotide sequence: TGTGCCAGCAGCTTAGCGGGGACTCCTCGCAATGAGCAGTTCTTC. It encodes CASSLAGTPRNEQFF. The V call is TRBV7-6, the J call TRBJ2-1, with TRBD2 as a possible D gene (6 bases). Germline V gene sequence: CDR1 SGHVS, CDR2 FNYEAQ. V was clipped by 0 bases and J by 6 bases, with 12 bases between them. CDR3 length equals 15 residues.